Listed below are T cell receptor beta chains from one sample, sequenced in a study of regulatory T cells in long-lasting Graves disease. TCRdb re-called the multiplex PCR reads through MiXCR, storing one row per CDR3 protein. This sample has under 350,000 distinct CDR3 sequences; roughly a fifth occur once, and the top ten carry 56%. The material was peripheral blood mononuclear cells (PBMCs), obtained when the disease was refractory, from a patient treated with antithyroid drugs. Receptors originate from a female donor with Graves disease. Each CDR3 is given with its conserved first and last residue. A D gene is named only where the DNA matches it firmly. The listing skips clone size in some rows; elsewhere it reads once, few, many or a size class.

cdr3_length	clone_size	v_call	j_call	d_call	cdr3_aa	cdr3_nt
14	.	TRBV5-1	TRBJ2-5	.	CASSSSSDQETQYF	TGCGCCAGCAGCTCGAGTAGCGACCAAGAGACCCAGTACTTC
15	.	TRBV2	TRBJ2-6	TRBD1	CAGSETGGGANVLTF	TGTGCCGGCAGTGAAACAGGGGGAGGGGCCAACGTCCTGACTTTC
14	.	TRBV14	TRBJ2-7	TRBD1	CASSPRQGTYEQYF	TGTGCCAGCAGCCCCCGACAGGGAACCTACGAGCAGTACTTC
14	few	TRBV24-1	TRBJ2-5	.	CATSDLGEQETQYF	TGTGCCACCAGTGATTTAGGAGAACAAGAGACCCAGTACTTC
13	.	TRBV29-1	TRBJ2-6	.	CSVLISGANVLTF	TGCAGCGTACTGATCTCTGGGGCCAACGTCCTGACTTTC
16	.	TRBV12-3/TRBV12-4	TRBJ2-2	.	CASSLPQGRATGELFF	TGTGCCAGCAGTTTGCCCCAGGGTAGAGCTACCGGGGAGCTGTTTTTT
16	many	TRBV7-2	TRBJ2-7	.	CASSIYTGEGSYEQYF	TGTGCCAGCAGCATATATACAGGAGAGGGATCCTACGAGCAGTACTTC
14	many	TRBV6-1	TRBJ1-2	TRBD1	CASSVTGASYGYTF	TGTGCCAGCAGTGTTACAGGGGCCAGCTATGGCTACACCTTC
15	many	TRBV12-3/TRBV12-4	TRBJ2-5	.	CASRQTLSRRETQYF	TGTGCCAGCCGCCAAACGTTGTCGAGGCGGGAGACCCAGTACTTC
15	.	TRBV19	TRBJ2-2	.	CASSRGRGDTGELFF	TGTGCCAGTAGCCGGGGCAGGGGGGACACCGGGGAGCTGTTTTTT
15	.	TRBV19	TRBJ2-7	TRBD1	CASSVAGTGYYEQYF	TGTGCCAGTAGTGTTGCCGGGACAGGGTACTACGAGCAGTACTTC
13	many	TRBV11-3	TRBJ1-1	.	CASSLEENTEAFF	TGTGCCAGCAGCTTGGAAGAGAACACTGAAGCTTTCTTT
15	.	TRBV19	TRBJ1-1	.	CASSIVEDMTTEAFF	TGTGCCAGTAGTATAGTAGAGGATATGACCACTGAAGCTTTCTTT
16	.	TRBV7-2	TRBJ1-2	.	CASSLTGGALDYGYTF	TGTGCCAGCAGCTTAACTGGGGGCGCCTTGGACTATGGCTACACCTTC
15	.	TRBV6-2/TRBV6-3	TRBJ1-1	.	CASSYSMGTNTEAFF	TGTGCCAGCAGTTACTCGATGGGTACGAACACTGAAGCTTTCTTT
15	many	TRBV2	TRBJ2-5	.	CASSIRGSRGETQYF	TGTGCCAGCAGTATACGAGGCTCCCGGGGAGAGACCCAGTACTTC
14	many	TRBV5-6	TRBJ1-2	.	CASSLEGRVGGYTF	TGTGCCAGCAGCTTGGAGGGCAGGGTAGGCGGCTACACCTTC
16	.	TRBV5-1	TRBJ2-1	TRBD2	CASSLTSGSSYNEQFF	TGCGCCAGCAGCTTAACTAGCGGGAGCTCCTACAATGAGCAGTTCTTC
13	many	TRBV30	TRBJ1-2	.	CAWSGAGNYGYTF	TGTGCCTGGAGTGGCGCCGGGAACTATGGCTACACCTTC
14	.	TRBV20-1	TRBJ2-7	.	CSARAPGSSYEQYF	TGCAGTGCTAGAGCACCCGGCAGCTCCTACGAGCAGTACTTC
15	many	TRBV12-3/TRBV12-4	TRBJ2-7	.	CASSPRSAGRYEQYF	TGTGCCAGCAGTCCCCGTTCAGCGGGTCGATACGAGCAGTACTTC
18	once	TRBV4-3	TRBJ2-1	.	CASSQDPDGTGQVHEQFF	TGCGCCAGCAGCCAAGATCCTGACGGGACTGGGCAAGTCCATGAGCAGTTCTTC
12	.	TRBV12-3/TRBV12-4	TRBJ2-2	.	CASSFLGGELFF	TGTGCCAGCAGCTTTTTGGGCGGGGAGCTGTTTTTT
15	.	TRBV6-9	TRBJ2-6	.	CASSLRGSGANVLTF	TGTGCCAGCAGTTTAAGGGGGAGTGGGGCCAACGTCCTGACTTTC
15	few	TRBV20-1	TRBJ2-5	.	CSARRRGGLRETQYF	TGCAGTGCTAGGAGGAGGGGGGGACTGCGGGAGACCCAGTACTTC
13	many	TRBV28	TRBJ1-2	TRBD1	CASRFTGGGGYTF	TGTGCCAGCAGATTCACAGGGGGTGGTGGCTACACCTTC
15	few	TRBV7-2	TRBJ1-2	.	CASSLMVWQGYGYTF	TGTGCCAGCAGCTTAATGGTTTGGCAGGGCTATGGCTACACCTTC
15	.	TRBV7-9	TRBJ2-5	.	CASSPIGGSQETQYF	TGTGCCAGCAGCCCCATTGGGGGGTCGCAAGAGACCCAGTACTTC
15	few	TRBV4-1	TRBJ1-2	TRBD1	CASSQDLGTGDGYTF	TGCGCCAGCAGCCAAGATCTCGGGACAGGGGATGGCTACACCTTC
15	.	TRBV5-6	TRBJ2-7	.	CASSLGVTSSYEQYF	TGTGCCAGCAGCCTTGGGGTGACATCCTCCTACGAGCAGTACTTC
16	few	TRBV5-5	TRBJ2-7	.	CASSRHGGGESYEQYF	TGTGCCAGCAGCCGACATGGGGGGGGCGAGTCCTACGAGCAGTACTTC
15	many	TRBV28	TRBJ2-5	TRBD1	CASSLRTGGQETQYF	TGTGCCAGCAGTTTAAGGACAGGGGGACAAGAGACCCAGTACTTC
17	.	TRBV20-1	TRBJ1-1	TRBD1	CSAPSLKTGVGSTEAFF	TGCAGTGCTCCGTCCCTAAAGACAGGGGTTGGGAGCACTGAAGCTTTCTTT
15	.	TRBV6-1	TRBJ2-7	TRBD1	CASRGSGTGMDEQYF	TGTGCCAGCAGGGGCTCCGGGACAGGGATGGACGAGCAGTACTTC
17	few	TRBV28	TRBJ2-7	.	CASSRIFPRGITYEQYF	TGTGCCAGCAGCCGTATATTCCCCCGGGGGATAACCTACGAGCAGTACTTC
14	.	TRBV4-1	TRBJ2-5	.	CASSSRDGEETQYF	TGCGCCAGCAGCTCCCGGGACGGGGAAGAGACCCAGTACTTC
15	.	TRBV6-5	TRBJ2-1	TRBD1	CASSYLGDRVHEQFF	TGTGCCAGCAGTTACCTAGGGGACAGGGTCCATGAGCAGTTCTTC
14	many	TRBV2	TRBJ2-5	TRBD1	CASSWDSTQETQYF	TGTGCCAGCAGTTGGGACAGCACCCAAGAGACCCAGTACTTC
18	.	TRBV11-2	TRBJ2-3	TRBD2	CASSLTGGGLAGADTQYF	TGTGCCAGCAGCTTGACCGGGGGGGGACTAGCGGGAGCAGATACGCAGTATTTT
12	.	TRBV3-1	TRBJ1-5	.	CASSQANQPQHF	TGTGCCAGCAGCCAAGCCAATCAGCCCCAGCATTTT
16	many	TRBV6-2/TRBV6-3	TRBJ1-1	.	CASSYGEHNPSTEAFF	TGTGCCAGCAGTTACGGAGAACACAACCCGTCCACTGAAGCTTTCTTT
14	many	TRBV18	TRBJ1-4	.	CASSHNGPNEKLFF	TGTGCCAGCTCTCACAACGGGCCTAATGAAAAACTGTTTTTT
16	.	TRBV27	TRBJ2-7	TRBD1	CASSLVWDRVPYEQCF	TGTGCCAGCAGTTTAGTTTGGGACAGGGTACCCTACGAGCAGTGCTTC
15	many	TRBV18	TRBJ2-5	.	CASSPGDMPQETQYF	TGTGCCAGCTCACCAGGGGATATGCCCCAAGAGACCCAGTACTTC
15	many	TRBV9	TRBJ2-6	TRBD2	CASSSSGSGANVLTF	TGTGCCAGCAGCTCTAGCGGCTCTGGGGCCAACGTCCTGACTTTC
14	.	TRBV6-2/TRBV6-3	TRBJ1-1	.	CASSYSLVGTEAFF	TGTGCCAGCAGTTACTCACTGGTGGGCACTGAAGCTTTCTTT
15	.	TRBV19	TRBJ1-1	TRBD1	CASSRSGTVNTEAFF	TGTGCCAGTAGCCGCTCCGGGACAGTGAACACTGAAGCTTTCTTT
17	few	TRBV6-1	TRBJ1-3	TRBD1	CASSEAPGQVIGNTIYF	TGTGCCAGCAGTGAAGCGCCGGGACAGGTTATTGGAAACACCATATATTTT
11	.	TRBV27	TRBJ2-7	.	CASSNLVEQYF	TGTGCCAGCAGTAACCTAGTCGAGCAGTACTTC
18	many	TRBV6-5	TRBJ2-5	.	CASSYSNPWDGGEETQYF	TGTGCCAGCAGTTACTCGAACCCGTGGGACGGAGGAGAAGAGACCCAGTACTTC
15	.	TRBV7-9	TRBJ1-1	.	CASSVMEGQNTEAFF	TGTGCCAGCAGCGTAATGGAGGGGCAGAACACTGAAGCTTTCTTT
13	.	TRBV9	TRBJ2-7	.	CASSAGPVSEQYF	TGTGCCAGCAGCGCCGGACCCGTGTCCGAGCAGTACTTC